Reported below is one T cell receptor beta chain. This sample stems from a study of blood T cell repertoires in COVID-19. The protocol was immunoSEQ multiplex PCR, while the TCRdb copy is restricted to in-frame clones and leaves out a portion. The data contain approximately 32,000 clones, approximately 90% of them singletons. CDR3 length: 13 amino acids. Sequencing input: peripheral blood. This clonotype was sampled from a man aged 55 to 70 with acute or convalescent COVID-19. The V gene is TRBV21-1, the J gene TRBJ2-5; the table calls TRBD1, which could not be checked here. TRBV21-1 is noted as a pseudogene. CDR3 amino acids: CASNRGRVETQYF. In nucleotides, the CDR3 is TGTGCCAGCAACAGGGGCCGGGTGGAGACCCAGTACTTC.